The 2 T cell receptor beta chains below all came from one sample that was sequenced in a study of T cells expressing NK-cell markers. TCRdb reanalyzed the 5' RACE reads, giving one entry per CDR3 protein sequence and no DNA. This sample's table reports 3,000 to 4,000 distinct CDR3 sequences. Sequencing input: blood T cells: a sorted CD56 or NKG2C T cell subset, CD4+ or CD8+ T cells, or bulk PBMC T cells (not recorded which). Receptors originate from a man aged 18 to 69 in good health.

The J gene is TRBJ2-7, the V gene TRBV5-1. Germline V lookup: CDR1 SGHRS, CDR2 YFSETQ. CDR3 length: 13 residues. The CDR3 here is CASSLEPQYEQYF.

This chain links TRBV5-1 with TRBJ2-7; with no DNA, the TCRdb D assignment of TRBD2 cannot be verified. The germline CDR1 and CDR2 sequences are SGHRS and YFSETQ. The CDR3 totals 15 residues. The CDR3 is CASSLSGTSGNEQYF.